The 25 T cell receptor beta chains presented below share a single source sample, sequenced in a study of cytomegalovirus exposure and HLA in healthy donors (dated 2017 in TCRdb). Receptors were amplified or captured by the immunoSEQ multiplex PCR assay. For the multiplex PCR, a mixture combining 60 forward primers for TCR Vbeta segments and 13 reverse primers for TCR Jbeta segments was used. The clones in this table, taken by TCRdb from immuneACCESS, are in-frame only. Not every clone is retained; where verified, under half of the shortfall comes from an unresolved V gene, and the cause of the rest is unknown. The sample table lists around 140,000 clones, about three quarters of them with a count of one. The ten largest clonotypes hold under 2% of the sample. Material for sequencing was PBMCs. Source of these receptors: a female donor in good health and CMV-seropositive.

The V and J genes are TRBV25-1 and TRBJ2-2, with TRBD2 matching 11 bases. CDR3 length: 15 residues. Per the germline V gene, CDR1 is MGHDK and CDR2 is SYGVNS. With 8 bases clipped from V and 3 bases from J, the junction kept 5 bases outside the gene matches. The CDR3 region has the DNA TGTGCCAGCCGGGAGACTAGCGGGGACACCGGGGAGCTGTTTTTT. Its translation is CASRETSGDTGELFF.

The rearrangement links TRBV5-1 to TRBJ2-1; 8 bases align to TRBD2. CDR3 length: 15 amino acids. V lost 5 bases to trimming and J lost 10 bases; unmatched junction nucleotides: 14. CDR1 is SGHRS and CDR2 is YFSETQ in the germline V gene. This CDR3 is CASRDIKSGSGEQFF. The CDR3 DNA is TGCGCCAGCAGGGACATCAAGAGCGGGAGTGGGGAGCAGTTCTTC.

CDR3 sequence (DNA): TGTGCCAGCAGTGAATATAGTCTCCAGGGTCGATTAATCGGGGAGCTGTTTTTT. Residues: CASSEYSLQGRLIGELFF. The gene calls are TRBV25-1 and TRBJ2-2; maybe TRBD1 (5 bases). The CDR3 contains 18 residues. Trimming removed 0 bases from V and 7 bases from J, with 21 bases in between. Germline V gene data show CDR1 as MGHDK and CDR2 as SYGVNS. Full variable domain (missing parts from reference TRBV25-1 and TRBJ2-2): EADIYQTPRYLVIGTGKKITLECSQTMGHDKMYWYQQDPGMELHLIHYSYGVNSTEKGDLSSESTVSRIRTEHFPLTLESARPSHTSQYLCASSEYSLQGRLIGELFFGEGSRLTVL.

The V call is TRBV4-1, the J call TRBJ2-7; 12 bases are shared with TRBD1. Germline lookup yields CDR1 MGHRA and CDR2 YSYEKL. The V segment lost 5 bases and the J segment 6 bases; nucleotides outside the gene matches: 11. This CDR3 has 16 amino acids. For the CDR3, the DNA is TGCGCCAGCAGCTCGTGGCCGGGACAGGGGGCGGGCGAGCAGTACTTC. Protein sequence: CASSSWPGQGAGEQYF.

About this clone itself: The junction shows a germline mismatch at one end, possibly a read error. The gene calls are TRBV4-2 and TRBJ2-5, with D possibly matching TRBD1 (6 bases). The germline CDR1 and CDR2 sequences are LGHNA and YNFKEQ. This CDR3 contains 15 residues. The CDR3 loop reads CASSQGAGVGEAQYF. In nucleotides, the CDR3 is TGTGCCAGCAGCCAGGGGGCAGGGGTGGGAGAGGCCCAGTACTTC.

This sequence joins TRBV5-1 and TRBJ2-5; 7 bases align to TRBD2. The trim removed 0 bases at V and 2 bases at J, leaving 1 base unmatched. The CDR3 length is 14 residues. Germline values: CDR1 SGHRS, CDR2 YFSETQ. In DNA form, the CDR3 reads TGCGCCAGCAGCTTGGTGGGGGGGCAAGAGACCCAGTACTTC. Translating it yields CASSLVGGQETQYF.

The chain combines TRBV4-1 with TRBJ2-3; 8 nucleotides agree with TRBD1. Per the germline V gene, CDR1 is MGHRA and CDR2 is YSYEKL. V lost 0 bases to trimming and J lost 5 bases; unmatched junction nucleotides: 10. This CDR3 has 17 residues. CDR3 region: CASSQEAQGGFIDTQYF. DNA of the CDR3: TGCGCCAGCAGCCAAGAGGCACAGGGGGGCTTCATAGATACGCAGTATTTT.

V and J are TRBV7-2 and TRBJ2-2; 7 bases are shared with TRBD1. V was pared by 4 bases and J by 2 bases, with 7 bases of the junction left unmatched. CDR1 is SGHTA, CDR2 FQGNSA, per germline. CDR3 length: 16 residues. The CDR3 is CASSSDRVGNTGELFF. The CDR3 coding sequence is TGTGCCAGCAGCTCCGACAGGGTTGGAAACACCGGGGAGCTGTTTTTT.

The CDR3 protein is CASSFYRDSGNEQFF. The CDR3 region has the DNA TGTGCCAGCAGCTTCTACAGGGACAGCGGCAATGAGCAGTTCTTC. The J gene is TRBJ2-1, the V gene TRBV7-2; 7 bases are shared with TRBD1. The CDR3 runs 15 residues. Germline V gene lookup returns CDR1 SGHTA and CDR2 FQGNSA. V was clipped by 3 bases and J by 6 bases; unmatched bases: 8.

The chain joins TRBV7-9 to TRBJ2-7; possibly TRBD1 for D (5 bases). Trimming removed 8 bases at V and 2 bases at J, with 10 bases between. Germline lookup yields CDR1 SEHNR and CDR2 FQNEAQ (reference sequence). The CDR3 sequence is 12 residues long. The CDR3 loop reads CASGHQTYEQYF. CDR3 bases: TGTGCCAGCGGACATCAGACCTACGAGCAGTACTTC.

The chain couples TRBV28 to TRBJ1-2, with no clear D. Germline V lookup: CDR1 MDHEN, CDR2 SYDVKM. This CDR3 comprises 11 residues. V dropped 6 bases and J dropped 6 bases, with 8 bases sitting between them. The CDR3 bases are TGTGCCAGCAGACATTTGCATGGCTACACCTTC. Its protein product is CASRHLHGYTF.

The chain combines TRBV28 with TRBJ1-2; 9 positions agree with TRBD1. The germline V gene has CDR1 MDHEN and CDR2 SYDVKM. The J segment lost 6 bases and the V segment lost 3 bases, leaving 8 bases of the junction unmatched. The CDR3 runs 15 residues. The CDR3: CASSLWDRELNGYTF. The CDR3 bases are TGTGCCAGCAGTTTGTGGGACAGGGAACTAAATGGCTACACCTTC.

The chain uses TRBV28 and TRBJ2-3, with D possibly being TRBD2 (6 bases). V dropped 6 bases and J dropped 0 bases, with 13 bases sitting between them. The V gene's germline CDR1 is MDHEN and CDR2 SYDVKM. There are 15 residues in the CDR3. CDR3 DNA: TGTGCCAGCAGCCGGGGGATCCCGAGCACAGATACGCAGTATTTT. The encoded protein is CASSRGIPSTDTQYF.

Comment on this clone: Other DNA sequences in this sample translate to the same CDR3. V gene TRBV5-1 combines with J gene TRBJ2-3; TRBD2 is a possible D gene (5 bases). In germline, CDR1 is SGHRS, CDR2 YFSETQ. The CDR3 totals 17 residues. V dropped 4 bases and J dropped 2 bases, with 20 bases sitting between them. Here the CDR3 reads CASSPTRESRLTDTQYF. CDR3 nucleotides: TGCGCCAGCAGCCCCACTAGGGAATCCAGGCTCACAGATACGCAGTATTTT.

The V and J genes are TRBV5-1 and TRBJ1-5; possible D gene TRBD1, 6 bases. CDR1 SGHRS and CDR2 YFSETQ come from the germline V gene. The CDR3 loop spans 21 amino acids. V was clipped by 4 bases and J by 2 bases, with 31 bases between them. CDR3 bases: TGCGCCAGCAGCAGGGTGGGGGATCGGACAGAGGTCGTAAGGGGCAATCAGCCCCAGCATTTT. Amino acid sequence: CASSRVGDRTEVVRGNQPQHF. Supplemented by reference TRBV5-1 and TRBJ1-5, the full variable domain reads KAGVTQTPRYLIKTRGQQVTLSCSPISGHRSVSWYQQTPGQGLQFLFEYFSETQRNKGNFPGRFSGRQFSNSRSEMNVSTLELGDSALYLCASSRVGDRTEVVRGNQPQHFGDGTRLSIL.

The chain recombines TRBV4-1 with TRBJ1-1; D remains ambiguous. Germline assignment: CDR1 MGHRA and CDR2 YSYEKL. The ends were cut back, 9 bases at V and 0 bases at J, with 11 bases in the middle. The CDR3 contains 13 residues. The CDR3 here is CASRRGMNTEAFF. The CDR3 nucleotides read TGCGCCAGTCGGCGGGGAATGAACACTGAAGCTTTCTTT.

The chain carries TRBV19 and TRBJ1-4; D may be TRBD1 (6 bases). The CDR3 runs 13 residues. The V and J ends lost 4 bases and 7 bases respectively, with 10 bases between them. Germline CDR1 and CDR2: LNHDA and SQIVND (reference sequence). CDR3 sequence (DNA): TGTGCCAGTAGTAGGGGGCAGGGTGAAAAACTGTTTTTT. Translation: CASSRGQGEKLFF.

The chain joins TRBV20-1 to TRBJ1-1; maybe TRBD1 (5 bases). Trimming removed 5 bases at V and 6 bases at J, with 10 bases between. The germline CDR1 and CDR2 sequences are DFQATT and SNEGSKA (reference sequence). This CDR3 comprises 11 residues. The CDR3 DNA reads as TGCAGTGCTCTAGGGGTGTCTGAAGCTTTCTTT. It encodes CSALGVSEAFF.

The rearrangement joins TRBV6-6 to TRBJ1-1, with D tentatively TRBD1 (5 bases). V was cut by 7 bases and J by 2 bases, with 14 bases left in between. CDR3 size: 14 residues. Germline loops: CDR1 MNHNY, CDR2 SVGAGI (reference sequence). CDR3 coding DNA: TGTGCCAGCACCCCTGGGACTTCAAACACTGAAGCTTTCTTT. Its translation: CASTPGTSNTEAFF.

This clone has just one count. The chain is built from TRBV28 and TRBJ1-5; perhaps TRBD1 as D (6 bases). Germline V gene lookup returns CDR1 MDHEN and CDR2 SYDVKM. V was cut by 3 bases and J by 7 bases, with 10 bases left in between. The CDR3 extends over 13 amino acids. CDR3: CASSFSGAQPQHF. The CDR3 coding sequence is TGTGCCAGCAGTTTCTCAGGGGCCCAGCCCCAGCATTTT.

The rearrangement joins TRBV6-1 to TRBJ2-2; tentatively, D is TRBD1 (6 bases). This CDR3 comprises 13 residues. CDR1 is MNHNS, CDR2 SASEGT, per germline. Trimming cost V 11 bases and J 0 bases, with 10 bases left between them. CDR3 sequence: CAGNRANTGELFF. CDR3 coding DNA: TGTGCCGGAAACAGGGCGAACACCGGGGAGCTGTTTTTT.

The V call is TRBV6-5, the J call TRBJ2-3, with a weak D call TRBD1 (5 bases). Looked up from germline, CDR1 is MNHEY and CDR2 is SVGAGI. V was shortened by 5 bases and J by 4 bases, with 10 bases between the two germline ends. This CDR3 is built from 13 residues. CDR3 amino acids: CASSPGLSDTQYF. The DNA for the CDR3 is TGTGCCAGCAGTCCAGGGTTGTCAGATACGCAGTATTTT.

CDR3 sequence reads: CASSGYRVYGYTF. DNA of the CDR3: TGTGCCAGCAGCGGTTACAGGGTCTATGGCTACACCTTC. The rearrangement joins TRBV5-6 to TRBJ1-2; TRBD1 is a possible D gene (6 bases). This CDR3 comprises 13 residues. Trimming removed 4 bases at V and 4 bases at J, with 11 bases between. CDR1 and CDR2 (germline): SGHDT, YYEEEE.

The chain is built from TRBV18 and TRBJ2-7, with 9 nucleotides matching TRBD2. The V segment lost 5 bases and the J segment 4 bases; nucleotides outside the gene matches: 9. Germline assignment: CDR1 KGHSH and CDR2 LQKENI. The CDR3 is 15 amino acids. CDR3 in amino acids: CASSETRGGIYEQYF. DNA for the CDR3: TGTGCCAGCTCAGAAACGCGGGGGGGTATATACGAGCAGTACTTC.

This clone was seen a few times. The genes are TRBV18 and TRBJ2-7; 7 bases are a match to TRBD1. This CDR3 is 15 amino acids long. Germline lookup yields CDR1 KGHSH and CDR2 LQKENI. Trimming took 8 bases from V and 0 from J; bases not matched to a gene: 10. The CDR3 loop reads CASAAGTVLSYEQYF. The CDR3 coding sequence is TGTGCCAGCGCAGCCGGGACAGTGCTCTCCTACGAGCAGTACTTC.